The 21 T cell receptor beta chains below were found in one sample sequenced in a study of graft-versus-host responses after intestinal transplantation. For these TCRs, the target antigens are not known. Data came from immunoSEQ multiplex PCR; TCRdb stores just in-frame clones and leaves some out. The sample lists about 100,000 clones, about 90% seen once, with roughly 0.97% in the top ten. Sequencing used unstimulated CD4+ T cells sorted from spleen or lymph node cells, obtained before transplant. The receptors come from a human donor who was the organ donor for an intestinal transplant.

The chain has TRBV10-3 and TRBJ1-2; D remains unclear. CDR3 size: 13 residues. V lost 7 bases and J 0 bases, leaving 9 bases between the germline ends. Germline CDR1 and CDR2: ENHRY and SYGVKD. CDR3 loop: CAITDKANYGYTF. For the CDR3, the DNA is TGTGCCATCACAGACAAAGCTAACTATGGCTACACCTTC.

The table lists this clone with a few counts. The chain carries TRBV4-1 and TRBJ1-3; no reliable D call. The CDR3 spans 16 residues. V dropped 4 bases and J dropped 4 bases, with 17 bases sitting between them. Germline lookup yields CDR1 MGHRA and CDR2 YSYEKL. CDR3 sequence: CASSRPDGPGGNTIYF. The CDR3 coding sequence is TGCGCCAGCAGCCGACCGGACGGGCCTGGGGGAAACACCATATATTTT.

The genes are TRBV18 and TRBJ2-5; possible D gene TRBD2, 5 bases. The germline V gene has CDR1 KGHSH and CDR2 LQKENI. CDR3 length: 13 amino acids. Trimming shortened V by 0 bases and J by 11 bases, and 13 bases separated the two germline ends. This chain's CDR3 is CASSPPTPREQYF. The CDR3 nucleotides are TGTGCCAGCTCACCACCGACACCAAGGGAGCAGTACTTC.

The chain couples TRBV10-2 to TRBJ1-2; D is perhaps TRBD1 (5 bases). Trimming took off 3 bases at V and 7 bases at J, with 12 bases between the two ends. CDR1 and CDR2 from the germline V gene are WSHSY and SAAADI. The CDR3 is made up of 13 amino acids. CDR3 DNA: TGCGCCAGCAGTGATCTCCGGGACTCTGGCTACACCTTC. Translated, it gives CASSDLRDSGYTF.

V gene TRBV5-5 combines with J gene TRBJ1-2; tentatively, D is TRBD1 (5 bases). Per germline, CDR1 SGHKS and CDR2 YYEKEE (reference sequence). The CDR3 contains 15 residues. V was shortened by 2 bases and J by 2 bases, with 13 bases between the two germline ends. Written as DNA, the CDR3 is TGTGCCAGCAGCTTCTTTCAAGGGGTAAACTATGGCTACACCTTC. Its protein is CASSFFQGVNYGYTF.

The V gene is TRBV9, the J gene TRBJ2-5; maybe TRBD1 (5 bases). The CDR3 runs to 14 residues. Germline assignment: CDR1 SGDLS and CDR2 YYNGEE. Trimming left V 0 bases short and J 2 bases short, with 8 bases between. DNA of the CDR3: TGTGCCAGCAGCGTAGACCCAGGGCAAGAGACCCAGTACTTC. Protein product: CASSVDPGQETQYF.

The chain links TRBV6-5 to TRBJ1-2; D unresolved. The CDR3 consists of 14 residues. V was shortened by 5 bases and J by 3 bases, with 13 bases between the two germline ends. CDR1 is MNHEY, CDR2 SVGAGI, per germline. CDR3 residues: CASSAGVGDYGYTF. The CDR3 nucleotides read TGTGCCAGCAGTGCAGGAGTCGGAGACTATGGCTACACCTTC.

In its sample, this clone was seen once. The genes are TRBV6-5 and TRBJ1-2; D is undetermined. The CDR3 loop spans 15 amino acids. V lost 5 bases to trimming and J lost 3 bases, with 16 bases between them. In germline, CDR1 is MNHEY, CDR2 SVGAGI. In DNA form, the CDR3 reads TGTGCCAGCAGTAGGGTTTCCCGGTCCGACTATGGCTACACCTTC. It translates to CASSRVSRSDYGYTF.

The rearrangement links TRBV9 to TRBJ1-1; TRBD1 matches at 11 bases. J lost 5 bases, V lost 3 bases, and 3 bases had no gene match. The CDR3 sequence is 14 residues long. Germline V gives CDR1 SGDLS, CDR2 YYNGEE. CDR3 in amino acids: CASSGTGGATEAFF. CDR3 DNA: TGTGCCAGCAGCGGGACAGGGGGCGCAACTGAAGCTTTCTTT.

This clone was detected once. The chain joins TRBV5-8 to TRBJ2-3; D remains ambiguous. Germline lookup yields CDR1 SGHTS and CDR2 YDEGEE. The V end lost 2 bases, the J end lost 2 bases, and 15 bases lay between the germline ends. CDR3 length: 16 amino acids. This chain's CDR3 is CASSFRAWGDTDTQYF. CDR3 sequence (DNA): TGTGCCAGCAGCTTCCGCGCTTGGGGTGACACAGATACGCAGTATTTT.

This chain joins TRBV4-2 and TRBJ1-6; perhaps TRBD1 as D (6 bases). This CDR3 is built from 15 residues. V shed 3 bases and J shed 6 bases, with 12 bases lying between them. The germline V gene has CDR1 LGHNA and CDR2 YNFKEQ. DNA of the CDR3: TGTGCCAGCAGCCAGAGGACAGACTTTAATTCACCCCTCCACTTT. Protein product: CASSQRTDFNSPLHF.

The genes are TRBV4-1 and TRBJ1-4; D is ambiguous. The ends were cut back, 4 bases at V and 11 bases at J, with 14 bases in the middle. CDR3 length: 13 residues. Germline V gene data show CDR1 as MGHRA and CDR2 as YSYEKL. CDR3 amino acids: CASSRWLEEKLFF. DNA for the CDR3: TGCGCCAGCAGCCGTTGGTTGGAGGAGAAACTGTTTTTT.

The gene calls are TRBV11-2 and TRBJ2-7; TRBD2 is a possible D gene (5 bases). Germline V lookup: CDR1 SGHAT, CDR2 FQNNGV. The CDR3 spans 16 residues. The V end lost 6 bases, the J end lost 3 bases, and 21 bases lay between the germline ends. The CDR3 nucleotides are TGTGCCAGCAGTCCAACCACCCCGGGATCTTTCTACGAGCAGTACTTC. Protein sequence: CASSPTTPGSFYEQYF.

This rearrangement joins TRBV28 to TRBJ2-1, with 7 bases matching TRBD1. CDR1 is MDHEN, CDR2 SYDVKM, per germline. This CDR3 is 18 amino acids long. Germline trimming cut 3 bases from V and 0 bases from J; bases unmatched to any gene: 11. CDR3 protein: CASSLATGFFSSYNEQFF. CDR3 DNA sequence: TGTGCCAGCAGTTTGGCGACAGGGTTTTTTAGCTCCTACAATGAGCAGTTCTTC.

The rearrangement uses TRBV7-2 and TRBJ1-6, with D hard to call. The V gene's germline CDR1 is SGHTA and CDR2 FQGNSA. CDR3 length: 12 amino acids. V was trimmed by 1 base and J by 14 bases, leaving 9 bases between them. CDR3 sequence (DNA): TGTGCCAGCAGCTTAGTACGAACAGCCCTCCACTTT. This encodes CASSLVRTALHF.

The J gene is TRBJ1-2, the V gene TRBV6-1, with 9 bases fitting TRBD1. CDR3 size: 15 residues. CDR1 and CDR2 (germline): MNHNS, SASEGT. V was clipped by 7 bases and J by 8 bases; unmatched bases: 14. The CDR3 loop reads CASTGNPLTGGGYTF. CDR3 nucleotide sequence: TGTGCCAGCACCGGAAACCCCTTGACAGGGGGAGGCTACACCTTC.

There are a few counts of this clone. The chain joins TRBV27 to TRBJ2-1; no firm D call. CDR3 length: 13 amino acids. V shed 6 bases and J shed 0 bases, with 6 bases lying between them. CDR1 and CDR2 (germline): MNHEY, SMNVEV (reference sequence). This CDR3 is CASSRSSYNEQFF. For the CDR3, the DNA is TGTGCCAGCAGCCGAAGCTCCTACAATGAGCAGTTCTTC.

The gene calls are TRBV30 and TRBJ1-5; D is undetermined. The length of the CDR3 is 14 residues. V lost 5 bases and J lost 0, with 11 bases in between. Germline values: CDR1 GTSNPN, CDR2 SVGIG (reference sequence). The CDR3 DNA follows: TGTGCCTGGGAAGAGCTTTATAGCAATCAGCCCCAGCATTTT. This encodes CAWEELYSNQPQHF.

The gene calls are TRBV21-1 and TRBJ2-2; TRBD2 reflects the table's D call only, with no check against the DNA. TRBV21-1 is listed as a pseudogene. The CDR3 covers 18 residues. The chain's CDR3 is CASSKSGGAGENTGELFF. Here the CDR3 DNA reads TGTGCCAGCAGCAAATCCGGGGGGGCAGGGGAAAACACCGGGGAGCTGTTTTTT.

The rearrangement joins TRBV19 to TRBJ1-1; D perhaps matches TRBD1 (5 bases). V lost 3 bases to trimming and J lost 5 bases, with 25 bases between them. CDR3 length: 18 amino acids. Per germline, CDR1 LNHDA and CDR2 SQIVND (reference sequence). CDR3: CASSIRTGRAKKGTEAFF. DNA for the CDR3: TGTGCCAGTAGTATCCGGACGGGCAGGGCAAAAAAGGGTACTGAAGCTTTCTTT.

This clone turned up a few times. The CDR3 here is CASIQGAHSNQPQHF. CDR3 DNA sequence: TGTGCCAGTATCCAGGGGGCGCACAGTAATCAGCCCCAGCATTTT. V is TRBV19 and J is TRBJ1-5; the match to TRBD1 covers 8 bases. Trimming took 7 bases from V and 4 from J; bases not matched to a gene: 9. The CDR3 is made up of 15 amino acids. CDR1 LNHDA and CDR2 SQIVND come from the germline V gene (reference sequence).